These 5 T cell receptor beta chains originate from one sample sequenced in a study of blood T cell repertoires in COVID-19. Generated by immunoSEQ multiplex PCR, the TCRdb table keeps only in-frame clones and is missing some. The table shows under 150,000 clones, with about 86% occurring only once. The material sequenced was PBMCs or T cells enriched from blood (not recorded which). The receptors derive from a woman aged 45 to 65 who had recovered from COVID-19.

In its sample, this clone was seen once. V usage is TRBV5-6 and J usage is TRBJ2-5; TRBD2 aligns across 10 bases. V gave up 0 bases and J gave up 5 bases; unmatched junction bases: 10. The CDR3 extends over 17 amino acids. The germline gives CDR1 SGHDT, CDR2 YYEEEE. The chain's CDR3 is CASSLELAGIKAETQYF. CDR3 sequence (DNA): TGTGCCAGCAGCTTGGAACTAGCGGGGATAAAAGCGGAGACCCAGTACTTC.

The chain joins TRBV11-3 to TRBJ1-4, with 10 bases that match TRBD1. J gave up 6 bases and V 3 bases, and 4 bases lay outside the gene matches. This CDR3 has 15 residues. Germline V lookup: CDR1 SGHNT, CDR2 YENEEA. The CDR3 DNA sequence: TGTGCCAGCAGCTTCGCGACAGGGGGCCATGAAAAACTGTTTTTT. Its translation is CASSFATGGHEKLFF.

J is TRBJ1-4 and V is TRBV20-1, with TRBD1 identical over 10 bases. Germline V lookup: CDR1 DFQATT, CDR2 SNEGSKA (reference sequence). The CDR3 is 17 amino acids. V trimming: 3 bases; J trimming: 7 bases; junction bases outside the gene matches: 14. The CDR3 protein is CSASEDSRQGAVEKLFF. In DNA form, the CDR3 reads TGCAGTGCTAGTGAAGACAGTAGACAGGGGGCCGTTGAAAAACTGTTTTTT.

The chain has TRBV6-1 and TRBJ1-2, with D possibly matching TRBD1 (6 bases). CDR3 size: 14 residues. V was shortened by 2 bases and J by 8 bases, with 15 bases between the two germline ends. CDR1 and CDR2 from the germline V gene are MNHNS and SASEGT. The CDR3 here is CASSENRDLGGYTF. CDR3 DNA: TGTGCCAGCAGTGAAAACAGGGACCTCGGCGGCTACACCTTC.

V usage is TRBV24-1 and J usage is TRBJ1-2; D perhaps matches TRBD1 (6 bases). V shed 4 bases and J shed 8 bases, with 19 bases lying between them. The CDR3 is 15 amino acids. Germline-derived CDR1 and CDR2 are KGHDR and SFDVKD. The CDR3 nucleotides read TGTGCCACCAGTGACCCCTCACAGGGTTCGGGAGGCTACACCTTC. This codes for CATSDPSQGSGGYTF.